This TCR beta chain was sequenced during a study of T cells in Graves' hyperthyroidism and ophthalmopathy. Points from the study as a whole: Before onset, by a median of around 6.1 months, the model predicted ophthalmopathy. In the blood, most expanded thyroid clonotypes above 0.001 appeared as well.

This clonotype was seen repeatedly, ten times or more. The target antigen is unknown. RNA transcripts were the template for amplifying TCR beta CDR3 regions. TCR CDR3 regions were first amplified by RT-PCR with HTBI primers. TCRdb reprocessed the multiplex PCR reads via MiXCR and lists one record per CDR3 protein. The data show about 560,000 distinct CDR3 sequences, approximately 16% seen once. Trimming pared 0 bases from V and 8 bases from J, leaving 13 bases between. The CDR3 is 14 amino acids. CDR1 is SNHLY and CDR2 is FYNNEI in the germline V gene. This chain joins TRBV2 and TRBJ1-2; D not resolved. The specimen sequenced was blood. The clonotype comes from a woman under 30 with Graves' hyperthyroidism. CDR3 sequence: CASSEAQAIYGYTF. CDR3 DNA: TGTGCCAGCAGTGAAGCGCAAGCCATTTACGGCTACACCTTC.